The 2 T cell receptor beta chains given below trace back to one sample, sequenced in a study of blood T cell repertoires in COVID-19. Measured with immunoSEQ multiplex PCR; TCRdb has only the in-frame clones, and not every one. The sample carries around 230,000 clones, over 75% recorded once. The sample consisted of peripheral blood. All receptors derive from a woman aged 80 or over with acute or convalescent COVID-19.

The chain couples TRBV24-1 to TRBJ2-2, with 7 bases fitting TRBD1. J lost 2 bases, V lost 4 bases, and 9 bases had no gene match. Germline assignment: CDR1 KGHDR and CDR2 SFDVKD. The CDR3 totals 17 residues. The CDR3 spells CATSELGTEPNTGELFF. The CDR3 DNA is TGTGCCACCAGTGAACTCGGGACAGAACCAAACACCGGGGAGCTGTTTTTT.

The V and J genes are TRBV3-1 (or the pseudogene TRBV3-2) and TRBJ2-3; TRBD2 matches 10 bases. Germline V gives CDR1 LGHDT, CDR2 YNNKEL (reference sequence). This CDR3 region has 18 residues. Unmatched junction bases numbered 6, after V lost 0 bases and J lost 0 bases. DNA of the CDR3: TGTGCCAGCAGCCAAGATTTTAGCGGGGGGTCTAGCACAGATACGCAGTATTTT. This translates into CASSQDFSGGSSTDTQYF.